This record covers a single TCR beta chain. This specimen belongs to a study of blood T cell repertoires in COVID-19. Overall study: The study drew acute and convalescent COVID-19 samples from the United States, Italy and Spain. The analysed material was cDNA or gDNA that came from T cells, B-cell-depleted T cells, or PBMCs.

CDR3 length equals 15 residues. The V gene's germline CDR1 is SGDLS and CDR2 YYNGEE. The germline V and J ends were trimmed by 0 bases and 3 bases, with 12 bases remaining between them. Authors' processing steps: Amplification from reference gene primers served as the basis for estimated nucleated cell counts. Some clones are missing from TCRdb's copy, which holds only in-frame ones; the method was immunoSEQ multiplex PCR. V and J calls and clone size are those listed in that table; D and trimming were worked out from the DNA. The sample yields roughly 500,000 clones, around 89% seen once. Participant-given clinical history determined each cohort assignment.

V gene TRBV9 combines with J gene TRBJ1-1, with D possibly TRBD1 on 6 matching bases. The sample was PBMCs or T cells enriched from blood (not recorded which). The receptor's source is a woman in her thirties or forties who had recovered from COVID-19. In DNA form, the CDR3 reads TGTGCCAGCAGCGTAGGGAACAGGGTCCACACTGAAGCTTTCTTT. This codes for CASSVGNRVHTEAFF.